A selection of T cell receptor beta chains follows, all from one sample in a study of blood T cell repertoires in COVID-19. Some clones are missing from TCRdb's copy, which holds only in-frame ones; the method was immunoSEQ multiplex PCR. Among around 150,000 clones, 81% were seen once, and the ten largest hold over 7.5%. Sequencing was done on a sample of peripheral blood. Receptors originate from a woman aged 60-75 years with active or convalescent COVID-19. CDR3s include the opening cysteine and the closing phenylalanine or tryptophan. A D gene is named only where the DNA matches it firmly. For some rows the clone size is stated as once, few or many, or as a class when expanded; others skip it.

D,V,J,size,CDR3,DNA
TRBD2,TRBV5-4,TRBJ2-5,.,CASSLGSLRGGQETQYF,TGTGCCAGCAGCTTGGGGTCCTTGCGGGGGGGCCAAGAGACCCAGTACTTC
TRBD2,TRBV6-5,TRBJ2-2,.,CASSSVAGGTGELFF,TGTGCCAGCAGTTCCGTAGCGGGTGGCACCGGGGAGCTGTTTTTT
.,TRBV3-1/TRBV3-2,TRBJ1-1,.,CASSPLLGRTADTEAFF,TGTGCCAGCAGCCCCCTTCTTGGTCGGACAGCGGACACTGAAGCTTTCTTT
TRBD1,TRBV7-2,TRBJ1-1,.,CASSLRGTGSTEAFF,TGTGCCAGCAGCTTGCGGGGGACAGGGAGCACTGAAGCTTTCTTT
TRBD1,TRBV5-1,TRBJ2-7,.,CASSSGTGRFYEQYF,TGCGCCAGCAGTTCCGGGACAGGAAGATTTTACGAGCAGTACTTC
.,TRBV11-1,TRBJ2-1,.,CASSLSGDYNEQFF,TGTGCCAGCAGCTTATCAGGGGACTACAATGAGCAGTTCTTC
TRBD1,TRBV5-8,TRBJ1-1,.,CALGTGGMGAEAFF,TGTGCCTTGGGGACAGGGGGCATGGGGGCTGAAGCTTTCTTT
TRBD1,TRBV19,TRBJ1-5,.,CASSGGGREPQHF,TGTGCCAGTAGTGGAGGGGGCAGGGAGCCCCAGCATTTT
TRBD2,TRBV11-3,TRBJ2-3,.,CASSGQTPAGVGDTQYF,TGTGCCAGCAGCGGACAGACCCCAGCGGGAGTAGGAGATACGCAGTATTTT
TRBD2,TRBV4-3,TRBJ2-1,once,CASSPKASDMTSGFGREQFF,TGCGCCAGCAGCCCTAAGGCTTCAGATATGACTAGCGGGTTCGGTCGTGAGCAGTTCTTC
.,TRBV9,TRBJ2-1,.,CASSVDGRFGEQFF,TGTGCCAGCAGCGTAGATGGTAGATTCGGTGAGCAGTTCTTC
.,TRBV5-1,TRBJ2-1,.,CASTPVPQMGQAKHEQFF,TGCGCCAGCACCCCAGTTCCCCAAATGGGGCAAGCGAAGCATGAGCAGTTCTTC
.,TRBV27,TRBJ2-4,.,CASSSTGLGKNIQYF,TGTGCCAGCAGTTCTACAGGGTTAGGCAAAAACATTCAGTACTTC
.,TRBV2,TRBJ1-6,few,CASSPKPQGHNSPLHF,TGTGCCAGCAGTCCCAAACCACAGGGCCATAATTCACCCCTCCACTTT
TRBD1,TRBV27,TRBJ1-2,.,CATGQGVKYGYTF,TGTGCCACCGGACAGGGGGTGAAATATGGCTACACCTTC
.,TRBV11-3,TRBJ1-1,.,CASSLGPGSAGQAFF,TGTGCCAGCAGCTTAGGTCCGGGGTCCGCCGGCCAAGCTTTCTTT
TRBD1,TRBV5-4,TRBJ1-1,.,CASSSTGGTEAFF,TGTGCCAGCAGCTCGACAGGGGGGACTGAAGCTTTCTTT
.,TRBV29-1,TRBJ1-1,.,CSVWGVENTEAFF,TGCAGCGTCTGGGGGGTCGAGAACACTGAAGCTTTCTTT
.,TRBV5-1,TRBJ2-6,.,CASSLGGGSGANVLTF,TGCGCCAGCAGCTTGGGCGGTGGCTCTGGGGCCAACGTCCTGACTTTC
TRBD1,TRBV11-1,TRBJ2-1,.,CASSLGQGDYNEQFF,TGTGCCAGCAGCTTAGGACAGGGGGACTACAATGAGCAGTTCTTC
TRBD2,TRBV6-1,TRBJ2-1,.,CASSEVGTSGGAAREQFF,TGTGCCAGCAGTGAAGTGGGGACTAGCGGGGGGGCCGCACGAGAGCAGTTCTTC